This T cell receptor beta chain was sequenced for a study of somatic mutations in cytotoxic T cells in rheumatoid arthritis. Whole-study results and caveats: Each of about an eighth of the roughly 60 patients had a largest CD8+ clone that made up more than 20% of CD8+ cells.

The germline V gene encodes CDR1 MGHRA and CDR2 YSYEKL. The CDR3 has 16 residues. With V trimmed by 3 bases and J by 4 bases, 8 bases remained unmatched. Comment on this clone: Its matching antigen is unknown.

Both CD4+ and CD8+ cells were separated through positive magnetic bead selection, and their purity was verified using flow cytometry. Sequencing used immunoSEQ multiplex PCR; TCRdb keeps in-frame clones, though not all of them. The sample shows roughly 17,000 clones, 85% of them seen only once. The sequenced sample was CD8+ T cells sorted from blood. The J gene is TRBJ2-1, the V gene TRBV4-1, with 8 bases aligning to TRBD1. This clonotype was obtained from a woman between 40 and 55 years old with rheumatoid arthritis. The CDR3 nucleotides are TGCGCCAGCAGCCATATACAGGGGGGACCTTACAATGAGCAGTTCTTC. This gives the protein CASSHIQGGPYNEQFF.